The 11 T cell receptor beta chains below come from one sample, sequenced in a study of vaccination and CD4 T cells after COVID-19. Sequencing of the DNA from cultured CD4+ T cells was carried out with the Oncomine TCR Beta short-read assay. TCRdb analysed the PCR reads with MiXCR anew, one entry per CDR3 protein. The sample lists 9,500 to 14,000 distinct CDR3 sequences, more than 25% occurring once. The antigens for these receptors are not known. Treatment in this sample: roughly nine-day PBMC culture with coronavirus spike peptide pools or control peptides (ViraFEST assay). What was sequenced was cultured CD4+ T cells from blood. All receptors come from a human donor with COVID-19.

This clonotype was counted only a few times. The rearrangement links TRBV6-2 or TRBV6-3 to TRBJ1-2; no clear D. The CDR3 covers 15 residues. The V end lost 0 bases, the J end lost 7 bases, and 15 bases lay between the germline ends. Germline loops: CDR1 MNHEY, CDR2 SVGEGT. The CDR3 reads CASSYSSGSIGGYTF. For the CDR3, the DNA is TGTGCCAGCAGTTACTCGAGTGGGTCCATTGGTGGCTACACCTTC.

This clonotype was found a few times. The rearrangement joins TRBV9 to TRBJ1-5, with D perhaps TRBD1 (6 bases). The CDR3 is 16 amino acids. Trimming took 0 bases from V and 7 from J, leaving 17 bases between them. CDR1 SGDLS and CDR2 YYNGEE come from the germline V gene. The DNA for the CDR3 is TGTGCCAGCAGCGTAGCGGTCAGGGGTAAGATACAGCCCCAGCATTTT. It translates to CASSVAVRGKIQPQHF.

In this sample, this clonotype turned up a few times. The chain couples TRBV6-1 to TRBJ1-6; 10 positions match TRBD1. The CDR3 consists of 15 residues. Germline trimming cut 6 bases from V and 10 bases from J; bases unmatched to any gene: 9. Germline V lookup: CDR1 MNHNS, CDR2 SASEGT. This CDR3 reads CASRGTGTGESPLHF. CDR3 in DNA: TGTGCCAGCAGAGGGACCGGGACAGGGGAATCACCCCTCCACTTT.

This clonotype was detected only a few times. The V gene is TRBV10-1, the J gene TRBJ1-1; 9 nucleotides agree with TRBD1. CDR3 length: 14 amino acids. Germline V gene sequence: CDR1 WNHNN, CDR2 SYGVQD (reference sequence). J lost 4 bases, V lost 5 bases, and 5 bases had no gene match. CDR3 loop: CASSSTGGSTEAFF. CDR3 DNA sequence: TGCGCCAGCAGTTCGACAGGGGGGTCCACTGAAGCTTTCTTT.

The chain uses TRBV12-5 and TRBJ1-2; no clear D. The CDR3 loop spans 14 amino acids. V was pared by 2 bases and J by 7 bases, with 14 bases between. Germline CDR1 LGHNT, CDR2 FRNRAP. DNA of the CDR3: TGTGCTAGTGGTTTGTGGCGGGGAATAGGTGGCTACACCTTC. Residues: CASGLWRGIGGYTF. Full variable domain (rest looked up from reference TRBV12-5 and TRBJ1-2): DARVTQTPRHKVTEMGQEVTMRCQPILGHNTVFWYRQTMMQGLELLAYFRNRAPLDDSGMPKDRFSAEMPDATLATLKIQPSEPRDSAVYFCASGLWRGIGGYTFGSGTRLTVV.

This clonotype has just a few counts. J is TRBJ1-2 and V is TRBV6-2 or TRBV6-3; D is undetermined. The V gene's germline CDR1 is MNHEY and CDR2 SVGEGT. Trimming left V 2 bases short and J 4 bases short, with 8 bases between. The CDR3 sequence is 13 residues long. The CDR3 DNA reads TGTGCCAGCAGTTACCCCCCCACCTATGGCTACACCTTC. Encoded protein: CASSYPPTYGYTF.

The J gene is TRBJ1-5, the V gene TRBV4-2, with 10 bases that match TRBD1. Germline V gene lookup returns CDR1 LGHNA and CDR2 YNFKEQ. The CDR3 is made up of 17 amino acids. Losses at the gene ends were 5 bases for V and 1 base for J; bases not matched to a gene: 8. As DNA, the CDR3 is TGTGCCAGCAGCTCTCACCCGGGACAGGGGAGCAATCAGCCCCAGCATTTT. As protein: CASSSHPGQGSNQPQHF.

The CDR3 coding sequence is TGTGCCAGCAGCCCCGGGACAGTGATATTAAACTACGAGCAGTACTTC. Amino acid sequence: CASSPGTVILNYEQYF. The chain is built from TRBV7-2 and TRBJ2-7; 7 nucleotides line up with TRBD1. CDR3 length: 16 amino acids. Trimming removed 5 bases from V and 3 bases from J; junction bases left unmatched: 13. Germline V lookup: CDR1 SGHTA, CDR2 FQGNSA.

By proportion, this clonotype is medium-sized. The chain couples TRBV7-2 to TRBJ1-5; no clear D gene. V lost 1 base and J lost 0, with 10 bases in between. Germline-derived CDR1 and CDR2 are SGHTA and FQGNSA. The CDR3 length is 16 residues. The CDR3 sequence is CASSLEVGLSNQPQHF. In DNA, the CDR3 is TGTGCCAGCAGCTTAGAGGTAGGACTTAGCAATCAGCCCCAGCATTTT.

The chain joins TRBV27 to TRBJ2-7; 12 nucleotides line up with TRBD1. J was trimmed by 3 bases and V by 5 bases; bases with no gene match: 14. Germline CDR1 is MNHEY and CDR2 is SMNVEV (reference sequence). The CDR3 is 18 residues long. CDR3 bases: TGTGCCAGCAGTAGCCCCTCCCCGGGACAGGGGGCGGACTACGAGCAGTACTTC. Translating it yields CASSSPSPGQGADYEQYF.

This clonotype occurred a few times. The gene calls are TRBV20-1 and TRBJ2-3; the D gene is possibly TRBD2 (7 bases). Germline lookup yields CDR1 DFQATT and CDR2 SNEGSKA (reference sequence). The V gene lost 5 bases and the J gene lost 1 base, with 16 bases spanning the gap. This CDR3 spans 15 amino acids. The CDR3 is CSAAAGGAGTDTQYF. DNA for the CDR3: TGCAGTGCTGCCGCTGGGGGGGCCGGCACAGATACGCAGTATTTT.